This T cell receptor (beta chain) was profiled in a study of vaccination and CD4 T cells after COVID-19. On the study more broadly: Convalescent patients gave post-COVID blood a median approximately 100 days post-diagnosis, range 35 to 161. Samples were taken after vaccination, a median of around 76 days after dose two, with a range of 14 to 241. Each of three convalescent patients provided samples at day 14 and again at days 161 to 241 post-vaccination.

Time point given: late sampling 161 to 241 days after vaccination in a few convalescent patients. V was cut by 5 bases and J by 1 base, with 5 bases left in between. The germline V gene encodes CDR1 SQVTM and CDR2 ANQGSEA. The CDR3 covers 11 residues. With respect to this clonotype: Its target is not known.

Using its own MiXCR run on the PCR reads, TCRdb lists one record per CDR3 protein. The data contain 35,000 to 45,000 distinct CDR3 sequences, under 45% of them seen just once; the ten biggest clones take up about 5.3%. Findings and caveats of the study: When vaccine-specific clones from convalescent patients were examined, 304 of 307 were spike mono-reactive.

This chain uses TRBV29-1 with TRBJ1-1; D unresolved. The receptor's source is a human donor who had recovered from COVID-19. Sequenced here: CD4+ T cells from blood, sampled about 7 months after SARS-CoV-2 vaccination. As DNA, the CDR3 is TGCAGCGTTTCCTGGAACACTGAAGCTTTCTTT. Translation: CSVSWNTEAFF.